The 3 T cell receptor beta chains listed next were all sequenced from one sample in a study of STAT3 mutations in large granular lymphocyte leukemia. Overall study results and limits: In T-cell large granular lymphocyte leukemia, about half of patients showed multiple immunodominant subclonotypes.

TCRdb keeps only in-frame clones here, not all; method: immunoSEQ multiplex PCR. The sample shows 3,000 to 4,000 clones, under 85% of them seen only once. These receptors lack a known antigen. Sequenced input: peripheral blood mononuclear cells. Receptors originate from a man between 60 and 75 years old with T-cell large granular lymphocyte leukemia. Some clones in this sample may be carry-over from other donors' samples.

The rearrangement joins TRBV7-9 to TRBJ2-7, with 10 bases aligning to TRBD1. The CDR3 runs 18 residues. CDR1 is SEHNR and CDR2 is FQNEAQ in the germline V gene (reference sequence). The J segment lost 4 bases and the V segment lost 5 bases, leaving 17 bases of the junction unmatched. CDR3 DNA: TGTGCCAGCAGCCGGGAAGAGTCTGCGGGACAGGGGAATTACGAGCAGTACTTC. This codes for CASSREESAGQGNYEQYF. Variable domain in full (rest from reference TRBV7-9 and TRBJ2-7): DTGVSQNPRHKITKRGQNVTFRCDPISEHNRLYWYRQTLGQGPEFLTYFQNEAQLEKSRLLSDRFSAERPKGSFSTLEIQRTEQGDSAMYLCASSREESAGQGNYEQYFGPGTRLTVT.

The rearrangement links TRBV7-9 to TRBJ2-1; the match to TRBD2 covers 14 bases. CDR3 length: 18 amino acids. The V and J ends lost 4 bases and 5 bases, in that order; junction bases with no gene match: 10. Germline CDR1 reads SEHNR; CDR2 reads FQNEAQ (reference sequence). CDR3 in amino acids: CASSSTPGTSGRHNEQFF. In nucleotides, the CDR3 is TGTGCCAGCAGCTCTACCCCCGGGACTAGCGGGAGACACAATGAGCAGTTCTTC.

This clone is categorized as large. The chain is built from TRBV4-1 and TRBJ2-7; D not certain. V was trimmed by 0 bases and J by 1 base, leaving 4 bases between them. The germline V gene encodes CDR1 MGHRA and CDR2 YSYEKL. This CDR3 comprises 13 residues. CDR3 sequence reads: CASSQDRSYEQYF. DNA for the CDR3: TGCGCCAGCAGCCAAGACAGGTCCTACGAGCAGTACTTC.